A single sample is the source of the 15 T cell receptor beta chains below, sequenced in a study of blood T cells in healthy people across ages. With a J-beta primer mix and a sample-barcoded 5' primer, a second PCR ran 7 to 11 cycles. MiXCR was run by TCRdb on the 5' RACE reads, yielding one entry per CDR3 protein. The sample includes roughly 1,100,000 distinct CDR3 sequences, under 30% of them seen just once. These data were also filed under a second study, of T cells of mothers and their children.

Sequencing was performed on blood. All receptors come from a girl aged 2 to 9 in good health.

V gene TRBV20-1 combines with J gene TRBJ2-5, with D uncertain. CDR1 is DFQATT and CDR2 is SNEGSKA in the germline V gene (reference sequence). Trimming removed 2 bases at V and 1 base at J, with 8 bases between. CDR3 size: 13 residues. Here the CDR3 reads CSARWEIQETQYF. CDR3 DNA sequence: TGCAGTGCTAGATGGGAAATCCAAGAGACCCAGTACTTC.

There are a few counts of this clonotype. J is TRBJ1-2 and V is TRBV7-9, with 8 bases aligning to TRBD1. V lost 10 bases to trimming and J lost 2 bases; unmatched junction nucleotides: 9. The CDR3 sequence is 14 residues long. Per the germline V gene, CDR1 is SEHNR and CDR2 is FQNEAQ (reference sequence). The CDR3 sequence is CANSTGGANYGYTF. The CDR3 coding sequence is TGTGCCAACAGTACAGGGGGAGCCAACTATGGCTACACCTTC.

This clonotype has only a few counts. This chain links TRBV7-9 with TRBJ2-5, with TRBD2 matching 13 bases. The J call is in doubt because the DNA end fits TRBJ2-1 better. This CDR3 spans 16 amino acids. Germline V gene data show CDR1 as SEHNR and CDR2 as FQNEAQ (reference sequence). For the CDR3, the DNA is TGTGCCAGCAGCGCCACGGGACTAGCGGGATACAATGAGCAGTTCTTC. Protein: CASSATGLAGYNEQFF.

This sequence joins TRBV7-2 and TRBJ1-5; tentatively, D is TRBD1 (6 bases). Germline V gene lookup returns CDR1 SGHTA and CDR2 FQGNSA. Trimming pared 5 bases from V and 5 bases from J, leaving 13 bases between. This CDR3 is built from 14 residues. The CDR3 spells CASSRLGAYQPQHF. The CDR3, as DNA: TGTGCCAGCAGCCGCTTGGGGGCCTATCAGCCCCAGCATTTT.

The genes are TRBV9 and TRBJ1-1; D possibly corresponds to TRBD1 (5 bases). V dropped 0 bases and J dropped 10 bases, with 10 bases sitting between them. The CDR3 has 12 residues. Germline V lookup: CDR1 SGDLS, CDR2 YYNGEE. CDR3 DNA sequence: TGTGCCAGCAGCGTAGGGGGGGAAGGAGCTTTCTTT. Translated, it gives CASSVGGEGAFF.

The CDR3 DNA reads TGTGCCAGTACATCGGTGGGATCCTACAATGAGCAGTTCTTC. Translation: CASTSVGSYNEQFF. This chain connects TRBV19 to TRBJ2-1; no reliable D call. Germline CDR1 and CDR2: LNHDA and SQIVND (reference sequence). V was clipped by 7 bases and J by 1 base, with 11 bases between them. This CDR3 has 14 amino acids.

This chain connects TRBV6-2 or TRBV6-3 to TRBJ1-1; D is unclear. This CDR3 region has 15 residues. The V end was cut by 4 bases, the J end by 2 bases, with 14 bases between. Germline values: CDR1 MNHEY, CDR2 SVGEGT. The CDR3 is CASSSPLRENTEAFF. The CDR3 DNA follows: TGTGCCAGCAGTTCCCCCTTGAGGGAAAACACTGAAGCTTTCTTT.

This chain uses TRBV20-1 with TRBJ2-5, with D perhaps given as TRBD1 or TRBD2 (5 bases each). The J call could be wrong; TRBJ2-7 is a better fit for the DNA end. This CDR3 has 12 amino acids. The germline CDR1 and CDR2 sequences are DFQATT and SNEGSKA (reference sequence). The CDR3 is CSAAGTQDEQYF. CDR3 nucleotides: TGCAGTGCTGCTGGGACGCAAGACGAGCAGTACTTC.

The chain combines TRBV7-9 with TRBJ1-2; no definite D call. Trimming removed 5 bases from V and 4 bases from J, with 11 bases in between. CDR3 length equals 13 residues. CDR1 SEHNR and CDR2 FQNEAQ come from the germline V gene (reference sequence). CDR3 in DNA: TGTGCCAGCAGCCCGGACGGGTTCTATGGCTACACCTTC. Translation: CASSPDGFYGYTF. The entire variable domain, with the rest obtained from reference TRBV7-9 and TRBJ1-2, is as follows: DTGVSQNPRHKITKRGQNVTFRCDPISEHNRLYWYRQTLGQGPEFLTYFQNEAQLEKSRLLSDRFSAERPKGSFSTLEIQRTEQGDSAMYLCASSPDGFYGYTFGSGTRLTVV.

This chain uses TRBV29-1 with TRBJ2-5; either TRBD1 or TRBD2 may fit D (5 bases each). Per the germline V gene, CDR1 is SQVTM and CDR2 is ANQGSEA. This CDR3 contains 13 residues. The V and J ends lost 8 bases and 5 bases respectively, with 18 bases between them. This CDR3 is CSFPGAAEETQYF. CDR3 nucleotide sequence: TGCAGCTTTCCTGGGGCAGCGGAGGAGACCCAGTACTTC.

This clonotype appeared a few times. An end of the junction differs from the germline gene, which may be a read error. V gene TRBV5-1 combines with J gene TRBJ1-2, with D possibly TRBD1 on 6 matching bases. This CDR3 region has 17 residues. Germline-derived CDR1 and CDR2 are SGHRS and YFSETQ. The CDR3 here is CTSSLGSLQGCNYGYTF. The CDR3 nucleotides are TGCACCAGCAGCTTGGGGTCTTTACAGGGCTGTAACTATGGCTACACCTTC.

J is TRBJ1-5 and V is TRBV7-9, with a possible D match to TRBD1 (5 bases). The length of the CDR3 is 12 residues. V was clipped by 5 bases and J by 6 bases, with 8 bases between them. In germline, CDR1 is SEHNR, CDR2 FQNEAQ (reference sequence). Here the CDR3 reads CASSPDSQPQHF. The CDR3 nucleotides read TGTGCCAGCAGCCCAGACAGTCAGCCCCAGCATTTT.

Ten or more counts support this clonotype. This sequence joins TRBV28 and TRBJ2-7, with a tentative D call TRBD1 (6 bases). The CDR3 is 14 amino acids. The V gene's germline CDR1 is MDHEN and CDR2 SYDVKM. The ends were cut back, 5 bases at V and 5 bases at J, with 16 bases in the middle. The CDR3 loop reads CASSPQQGDDEQYF. DNA for the CDR3: TGTGCCAGCAGTCCACAACAGGGAGACGACGAGCAGTACTTC. Complete variable domain (other parts from reference TRBV28 and TRBJ2-7): DVKVTQSSRYLVKRTGEKVFLECVQDMDHENMFWYRQDPGLGLRLIYFSYDVKMKEKGDIPEGYSVSREKKERFSLILESASTNQTSMYLCASSPQQGDDEQYFGPGTRLTVT.

This clonotype has a handful of counts. The genes are TRBV15 and TRBJ2-4; D is undetermined. V dropped 2 bases and J dropped 4 bases, with 9 bases sitting between them. The CDR3 is 14 residues long. Germline CDR1 LNHNV, CDR2 YYDKDF (reference sequence). CDR3 sequence (DNA): TGTGCCACCAGCAGACTAGACGCGAAAAACATTCAGTACTTC. This codes for CATSRLDAKNIQYF.

J is TRBJ2-3 and V is TRBV20-1; the D is unclear. There are 13 residues in the CDR3. Germline CDR1 is DFQATT and CDR2 is SNEGSKA (reference sequence). Trimming left V 6 bases short and J 0 bases short, with 10 bases between. DNA for the CDR3: TGCAGTGCCGGAGTTTTTAGCACAGATACGCAGTATTTT. Translating it yields CSAGVFSTDTQYF.